Below are 21 T cell receptor beta chains sequenced from a single sample in a study of tumor-infiltrating lymphocytes in localized non-small cell lung cancer. The method was immunoSEQ multiplex PCR; TCRdb's version includes in-frame clones alone and lacks a portion of them. Of 13,000 or so clones listed, 60% to 85% are singletons. The source material was lung tumor tissue. These receptors were taken from a human donor with non-small cell lung cancer.

The rearrangement links TRBV19 to TRBJ1-1; no reliable D call. Germline loops: CDR1 LNHDA, CDR2 SQIVND (reference sequence). CDR3 length equals 11 residues. Trimming cost V 4 bases and J 8 bases, with 8 bases left between them. Written as DNA, the CDR3 is TGTGCCAGTAGTAGGTGGACCGAAGCTTTCTTT. It is translated as CASSRWTEAFF.

This chain's CDR3 is CASSLPGTGELFF. The CDR3 nucleotides are TGTGCCAGCTCCCTCCCCGGGACCGGGGAGCTGTTTTTT. This chain uses TRBV18 with TRBJ2-2; D not resolved. Per the germline V gene, CDR1 is KGHSH and CDR2 is LQKENI. This CDR3 has 13 amino acids. Trimming cost V 6 bases and J 5 bases, with 10 bases left between them.

This chain uses TRBV4-3 with TRBJ1-4; 8 bases align to TRBD1. The CDR3 spans 14 residues. CDR1 is LGHNA, CDR2 YSLEER, per germline. Unmatched junction bases numbered 1, after V lost 0 bases and J lost 7 bases. The CDR3 here is CASSQETGVEKLFF. The CDR3 DNA reads as TGCGCCAGCAGCCAAGAGACAGGGGTTGAAAAACTGTTTTTT.

This clone was recorded a few times. This sequence joins TRBV7-8 and TRBJ1-5; a weak D match, TRBD1 (5 bases). CDR1 is SGHVS and CDR2 is FQNEAQ in the germline V gene. The CDR3 covers 15 residues. V shed 3 bases and J shed 0 bases, with 9 bases lying between them. CDR3 bases: TGTGCCAGCAGCTTGGGGGATCTTAGCAATCAGCCCCAGCATTTT. Translation: CASSLGDLSNQPQHF.

The chain has TRBV5-4 and TRBJ2-1, with D possibly being TRBD2 (5 bases). V was trimmed by 4 bases and J by 6 bases, leaving 8 bases between them. The CDR3 covers 12 residues. The germline V gene encodes CDR1 SGHNT and CDR2 YYREEE (reference sequence). The CDR3 is CASSGESNEQFF. The CDR3 DNA sequence: TGTGCCAGCAGCGGGGAGTCCAATGAGCAGTTCTTC.

The chain links TRBV27 to TRBJ2-1; 11 nucleotides line up with TRBD2. J lost 4 bases, V lost 3 bases, and 11 bases had no gene match. The CDR3 contains 18 residues. The germline V gene encodes CDR1 MNHEY and CDR2 SMNVEV (reference sequence). The CDR3 is CASSLGTSGTSRYNEQFF. CDR3 nucleotide sequence: TGTGCCAGCAGTTTGGGGACTAGCGGTACGTCTAGGTACAATGAGCAGTTCTTC.

The chain has TRBV18 and TRBJ2-7; D not resolved. Looked up from germline, CDR1 is KGHSH and CDR2 is LQKENI. CDR3 length: 13 residues. CDR3 in amino acids: CASSSPASYEQYV. CDR3 DNA: TGTGCCAGCTCATCACCAGCCTCCTACGAGCAGTACGTC.

V and J are TRBV30 and TRBJ2-7, with D tentatively TRBD1 (6 bases). The V end lost 1 base, the J end lost 6 bases, and 10 bases lay between the germline ends. Germline assignment: CDR1 GTSNPN and CDR2 SVGIG (reference sequence). The CDR3 has 12 residues. Here the CDR3 reads CAWSGDRFEQYF. Written as DNA, the CDR3 is TGTGCCTGGAGTGGCGACAGGTTCGAGCAGTACTTC.

This sequence joins TRBV28 and TRBJ2-3; 10 bases align to TRBD1. Germline assignment: CDR1 MDHEN and CDR2 SYDVKM. This CDR3 has 15 residues. With 4 bases clipped from V and 5 bases from J, the junction kept 6 bases outside the gene matches. The CDR3 region has the DNA TGTGCCAGCAGTTCGACAGGGGGCGCCGGAGATACGCAGTATTTT. Translating it yields CASSSTGGAGDTQYF.

This chain uses TRBV7-2 with TRBJ2-4, with no clear D. This CDR3 is 17 amino acids long. Trimming removed 2 bases from V and 1 base from J, with 15 bases in between. Germline V gene data show CDR1 as SGHTA and CDR2 as FQGNSA. The CDR3 region is CASSLSLGIGAKNIQYF. For the CDR3, the DNA is TGTGCCAGCAGCTTATCTCTTGGAATAGGGGCCAAAAACATTCAGTACTTC.

This clone occurred once. The chain links TRBV15 to TRBJ2-2, with 8 bases that match TRBD2. CDR3 size: 19 residues. Trimming took 0 bases from V and 6 from J; bases not matched to a gene: 15. CDR1 is LNHNV, CDR2 YYDKDF, per germline (reference sequence). The CDR3 region has the DNA TGTGCCACCAGCAGAGATTCCACCCGAAGCGGGAGAAGCCCCGGGGAGCTGTTTTTT. This gives the protein CATSRDSTRSGRSPGELFF.

The rearrangement joins TRBV7-2 to TRBJ2-2, with TRBD2 matching over 11 bases. Germline CDR1 SGHTA, CDR2 FQGNSA. After removal of 5 bases from V and 6 bases from J, the junction contained 5 bases not matched to a gene. This CDR3 is 15 amino acids long. The CDR3 DNA reads as TGTGCCAGCAGCCAGGCACTAGCGGGAGCCGGGGAGCTGTTTTTT. It encodes CASSQALAGAGELFF.

This clone was observed a handful of times. This sequence joins TRBV2 and TRBJ1-4; TRBD1 matches at 9 bases. Trimming removed 2 bases from V and 5 bases from J; junction bases left unmatched: 3. The germline gives CDR1 SNHLY, CDR2 FYNNEI. This CDR3 has 15 amino acids. This CDR3 is CASSELGTGNEKLFF. The CDR3 DNA is TGTGCCAGCAGTGAATTGGGGACAGGGAATGAAAAACTGTTTTTT.

The DNA for the CDR3 is TGCGCCAGCAGCTTGGTGGGGGGCCAGGGATACACTGAAGCTTTCTTT. Translation gives CASSLVGGQGYTEAFF. The J gene is TRBJ1-1, the V gene TRBV5-1; D perhaps matches TRBD1 (6 bases). The CDR3 contains 16 residues. V lost 0 bases, J lost 3 bases, and 15 bases lay in between. CDR1 is SGHRS and CDR2 is YFSETQ in the germline V gene.

This clone was counted a single time. This chain's CDR3 is CASSGGQGAPDTQYF. The CDR3 nucleotides are TGTGCCAGCAGCGGAGGACAGGGGGCGCCAGATACGCAGTATTTT. The chain combines TRBV5-5 with TRBJ2-3, with 11 bases matching TRBD1. The CDR3 length is 15 residues. V shed 4 bases, J shed 4 bases, and the junction held 5 bases outside the gene matches. CDR1 and CDR2 from the germline V gene are SGHKS and YYEKEE (reference sequence).

V and J are TRBV5-1 and TRBJ1-2; TRBD1 matches at 9 bases. This CDR3 is built from 16 residues. Germline CDR1 reads SGHRS; CDR2 reads YFSETQ. V lost 0 bases to trimming and J lost 5 bases; unmatched junction nucleotides: 8. The CDR3 sequence is CASSLERGGQGYGYTF. As DNA, the CDR3 is TGCGCCAGCAGCTTGGAACGAGGGGGACAGGGATATGGCTACACCTTC. Full variable domain (rest looked up from reference TRBV5-1 and TRBJ1-2): KAGVTQTPRYLIKTRGQQVTLSCSPISGHRSVSWYQQTPGQGLQFLFEYFSETQRNKGNFPGRFSGRQFSNSRSEMNVSTLELGDSALYLCASSLERGGQGYGYTFGSGTRLTVV.

The gene calls are TRBV4-2 and TRBJ2-1; TRBD2 matches 13 bases. This CDR3 region has 15 residues. Germline lookup yields CDR1 LGHNA and CDR2 YNFKEQ. V was pared by 5 bases and J by 9 bases, with 7 bases of the junction left unmatched. DNA for the CDR3: TGTGCCAGCAGCATAGGAACTAGCGGGGGGGTTGAGCAGTTCTTC. Protein sequence: CASSIGTSGGVEQFF.

This chain joins TRBV5-5 and TRBJ1-5, with 8 nucleotides matching TRBD1. Germline V lookup: CDR1 SGHKS, CDR2 YYEKEE (reference sequence). This CDR3 is 17 amino acids long. Trimming at V came to 1 base and at J to 7 bases, leaving 13 bases not matched to a gene. CDR3 residues: CASSLSIVQGAWQPQHF. The CDR3 bases are TGTGCCAGCAGCTTGTCCATCGTCCAGGGGGCTTGGCAGCCCCAGCATTTT.

The chain carries TRBV5-1 and TRBJ2-3; TRBD1 might be the D (5 bases). The CDR3 extends over 15 amino acids. The V end was cut by 0 bases, the J end by 1 base, with 9 bases between. Germline V lookup: CDR1 SGHRS, CDR2 YFSETQ. The CDR3 DNA reads as TGCGCCAGCAGCTTGGAGGGGTTTCGCACAGATACGCAGTATTTT. Protein sequence: CASSLEGFRTDTQYF.

The V and J genes are TRBV5-1 and TRBJ2-2, with 9 bases matching TRBD2. V dropped 2 bases and J dropped 2; count of bases not matched to a gene: 4. Per germline, CDR1 SGHRS and CDR2 YFSETQ. This CDR3 contains 16 residues. CDR3 in DNA: TGCGCCAGCAGCTTCCTTAGCGGGGGAAACACCGGGGAGCTGTTTTTT. This codes for CASSFLSGGNTGELFF.

The chain links TRBV7-9 to TRBJ1-3, with D perhaps matching TRBD1 (5 bases). The CDR3 has 15 amino acids. V lost 2 bases to trimming and J lost 4 bases, with 12 bases between them. Germline V gene data show CDR1 as SEHNR and CDR2 as FQNEAQ (reference sequence). The CDR3 protein is CASSLTGGLGNTIYF. The CDR3 DNA reads TGTGCCAGCAGCTTAACAGGAGGATTAGGAAACACCATATATTTT. Together with reference TRBV7-9 and TRBJ1-3, the CDR3 gives the full variable domain: DTGVSQNPRHKITKRGQNVTFRCDPISEHNRLYWYRQTLGQGPEFLTYFQNEAQLEKSRLLSDRFSAERPKGSFSTLEIQRTEQGDSAMYLCASSLTGGLGNTIYFGEGSWLTVV.